The clone carrying this T cell receptor (beta chain) was observed a few times. These data originate in a study of T-cell reconstitution after alpha-beta-depleted transplantation in children. Trimming shortened V by 2 bases and J by 0 bases, and 17 bases separated the two germline ends. The CDR3 runs 19 residues. The germline V gene encodes CDR1 MNHEY and CDR2 SVGEGT. Researchers prepared the TCRbeta library using unique molecular identifiers, the study reports. TCRdb called the PCR reads again in MiXCR, with one record for every CDR3 protein. The sample contains approximately 240,000 distinct CDR3 sequences, about 9.5% of which appear only once.

This sequence joins TRBV6-2 or TRBV6-3 and TRBJ2-6; the D gene is possibly TRBD2 (5 bases). The sequence came from a human donor who donated a stem cell graft to a child with acute lymphoblastic leukemia. The material sequenced was PBMCs from the stem cell graft donor, taken from the stem cell graft. This chain's CDR3 is CASSYLGRRLLSGANVLTF. CDR3 sequence (DNA): TGTGCCAGCAGTTACCTAGGGAGACGACTCCTCTCTGGGGCCAACGTCCTGACTTTC.